The clone carrying this TCR beta chain was seen only a few times. Its antigen remains unknown. These data come from a study of blood T cells in healthy people across ages. Study-wide results and caveats: Diversity was estimated from one million T cells, and these estimates were considered underestimates. Diversity of TCR beta per million T cells declined in a roughly linear way with age. Not knowing donor CMV status may have confounded expanded clonotype changes.

This CDR3 has 12 residues. V shed 0 bases and J shed 7 bases, with 3 bases lying between them. The V gene's germline CDR1 is KGHSH and CDR2 LQKENI. Sample-barcoded 5' priming and a J-beta primer mix drove a second PCR of roughly 6 to 12 cycles. With 12 random nucleotides, a template-switch adaptor tagged each individual cDNA molecule. TCRdb passed the 5' RACE reads through MiXCR, listing each CDR3 protein once. The profile covers roughly 700,000 distinct CDR3 sequences, with roughly 49% appearing a single time and 30% to 35% taken by the ten largest. The V gene is TRBV18, the J gene TRBJ1-4, with D unresolved. This clonotype originated in a woman aged 60-75 years in good health. The sequencing input was blood. The CDR3 nucleotides are TGTGCCAGCTCACCACCGGGTGAAAAACTGTTTTTT. It codes for CASSPPGEKLFF.